The T cell receptor (beta chain) under discussion was sequenced for a study of human T cells and chemical hapten exposure. Regarding time point: pre-sensitization, week 0. This sample's treatment: therapeutic diphenylcyclopropenone sensitization with weekly scalp DPC. Every patch test was put on after a blood sample was taken. Sequencing started from total RNA isolated from unfractionated whole blood. Via MiXCR, TCRdb re-called the RACE reads, giving one row per CDR3 protein. The sample lists 300,000 to 450,000 distinct CDR3 sequences, 4% to 6% occurring once. This clonotype occurred many times. Sequencing used whole blood, obtained in connection with sensitization to the hapten diphenylcyclopropenone (DPC). This TCR was recovered from a woman in her forties or fifties with alopecia areata. Some clones in this sample may be carry-over from other donors' samples.

As DNA, the CDR3 is TGTGCCAGCAGCTCACTAGCGGGGGCCACAGATACGCAGTATTTT. Encoded protein: CASSSLAGATDTQYF. The genes are TRBV13 and TRBJ2-3; 11 bases are shared with TRBD2. V shed 4 bases and J 2 bases; nucleotides not matched to a gene: 2. The CDR3 has 15 residues. From germline, CDR1 is PRHDT and CDR2 FYEKMQ (reference sequence).